The entry below describes one T cell receptor beta chain. This sample stems from a study of cytomegalovirus exposure and HLA in healthy donors. TCRdb's table, derived via immunoSEQ multiplex PCR, lists solely in-frame clones and lacks some. The sample includes 110,000 to 150,000 clones, around nine tenths of them seen just once. This CDR3 has 14 residues. The germline V gene has CDR1 SGHTA and CDR2 FQGNSA. Deletions cut 6 bases from V and 0 bases from J, with 9 bases between. This clonotype originated in a woman aged 18-35 years in good health and CMV-seropositive. This chain uses TRBV7-2 with TRBJ1-3; no reliable D call. What was sequenced was PBMCs. CDR3 coding DNA: TGTGCCAGCAGACCACAGAGCTCTGGAAACACCATATATTTT. Its translation is CASRPQSSGNTIYF.